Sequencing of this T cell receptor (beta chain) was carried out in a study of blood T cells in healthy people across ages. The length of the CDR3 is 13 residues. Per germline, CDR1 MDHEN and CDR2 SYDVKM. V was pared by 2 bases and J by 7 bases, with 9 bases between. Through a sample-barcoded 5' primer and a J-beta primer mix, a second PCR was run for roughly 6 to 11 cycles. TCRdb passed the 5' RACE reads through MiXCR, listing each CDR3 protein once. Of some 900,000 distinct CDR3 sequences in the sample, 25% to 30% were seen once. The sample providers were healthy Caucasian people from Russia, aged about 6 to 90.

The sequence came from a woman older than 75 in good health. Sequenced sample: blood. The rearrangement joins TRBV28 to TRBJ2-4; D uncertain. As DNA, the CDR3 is TGTGCCAGCAGTTTAAATGAACTGAACATTCAGTACTTC. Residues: CASSLNELNIQYF.